This is a list of T cell receptor beta chains from one sample in a study of Graves' ophthalmopathy and Graves' hyperthyroidism. TCRdb passed the multiplex PCR reads through MiXCR, listing each CDR3 protein once. The profile shows about 160,000 distinct CDR3 sequences, approximately 40% of them singletons. Sequenced material: peripheral blood. The receptors were gathered from a man aged 25-40 years with Graves' ophthalmopathy. CDR3s leave out the opening cysteine and the closing phenylalanine or tryptophan. Clone size appears in some rows only: once, few, many, or a class for an expanded clone.

>TRBJ2-4|.|14|TRBV28
ASSLFRDLAKNIQY
>TRBJ2-5|.|14|TRBV5-6
ASSLAGQGSYETQY
>TRBJ1-1|.|12|TRBV6-2/TRBV6-3
ASSYLARGTEAF
>TRBJ1-3|many|15|TRBV11-2
ASSLRSGGLEGNTIY
>TRBJ2-5|.|11|TRBV28
ASNVDSQETQY
>TRBJ2-3|many|15|TRBV10-1
ASSERVAGSITDTQY
>TRBJ2-2|.|13|TRBV6-1
ASRTGASLMGELF
>TRBJ1-1|many|11|TRBV12-3/TRBV12-4
ASIQAPGTEAF
>TRBJ1-4|.|12|TRBV11-2
ASSGDPTNEKLF
>TRBJ2-7|many|12|TRBV4-3
ASSQEGASYEQY
>TRBJ2-2|.|13|TRBV6-1
ASSKTGHRAGELF
>TRBJ2-7|few|9|TRBV6-2/TRBV6-3
ASRTTYEQY